This T cell receptor (beta chain) was sequenced in a study of cytomegalovirus exposure and HLA in healthy donors. Study as a whole: Unique TCRs from HLA-typed donors, around 79 million of them, were held in an early data release.

Study observations and caveats: Reports credit the classifier with highly specific, highly sensitive diagnosis of cytomegalovirus status. The HLA-A and HLA-B alleles of most subjects were reportedly predicted accurately from TCR beta sequences.

J was trimmed by 2 bases and V by 6 bases; bases with no gene match: 7. The V gene's germline CDR1 is SGHTA and CDR2 FQGNSA. CDR3 size: 15 residues. Details on this clone: The antigen remains unidentified.

Everyone who donated was a healthy bone marrow donor. Primers for the PCR totalled 60 Vbeta and 13 Jbeta. Assay used: immunoSEQ multiplex PCR; TCRdb lists only in-frame clones, some missing. There are roughly 150,000 clones in the sample; about 80% occur only once, and 5% to 8.5% lies in the top ten. Sequenced material: PBMCs. This chain links TRBV7-2 with TRBJ2-7; 10 nucleotides agree with TRBD2. The receptor was isolated from a middle-aged man in good health and CMV-seropositive. The CDR3 is CASSPTSGATYEQYF. The DNA for the CDR3 is TGTGCCAGCAGTCCCACTAGCGGGGCTACCTACGAGCAGTACTTC.